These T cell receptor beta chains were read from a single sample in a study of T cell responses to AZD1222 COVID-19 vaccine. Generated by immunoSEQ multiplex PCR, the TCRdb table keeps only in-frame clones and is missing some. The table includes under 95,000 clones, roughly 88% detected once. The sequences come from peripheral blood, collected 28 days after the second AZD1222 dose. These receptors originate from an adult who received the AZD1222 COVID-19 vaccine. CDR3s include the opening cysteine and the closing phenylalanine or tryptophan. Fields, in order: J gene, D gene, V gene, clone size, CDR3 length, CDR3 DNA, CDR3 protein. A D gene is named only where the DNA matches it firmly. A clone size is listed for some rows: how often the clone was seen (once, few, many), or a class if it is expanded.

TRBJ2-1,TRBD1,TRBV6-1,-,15,TGTGCCAGCAGTGAAGGACAGGGGGCCTACAATGAGCAGTTCTTC,CASSEGQGAYNEQFF
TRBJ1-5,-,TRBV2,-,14,TGTGCCAGCAGTGAGATAAACAGTAATCAGCCCCAGCATTTT,CASSEINSNQPQHF
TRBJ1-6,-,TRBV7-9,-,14,TGTGCCAGCAGCTTAACAACAGATAATTCACCCCTCCACTTT,CASSLTTDNSPLHF
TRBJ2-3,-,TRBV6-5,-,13,TGTGCCAGCAGCGCGACAACCACAGATACGCAGTATTTT,CASSATTTDTQYF
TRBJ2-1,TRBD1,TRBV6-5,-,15,TGTGCCAGCAGTTACGGGACAGGGTCGGTGAATGAGCAGTTCTTC,CASSYGTGSVNEQFF
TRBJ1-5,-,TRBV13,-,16,TGTGCCAGCAGCTTAGGGGCAGGTTTGAGCAATCAGCCCCAGCATTTT,CASSLGAGLSNQPQHF
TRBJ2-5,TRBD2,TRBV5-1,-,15,TGCGCCAGCAGCTTGGTGCGGGGGTTGGTGGAGACCCAGTACTTC,CASSLVRGLVETQYF
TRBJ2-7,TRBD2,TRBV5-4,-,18,TGTGCCAGCAGCTTGGGACTAGCGGGGGGCGGAAGCTCCTACGAGCAGTACTTC,CASSLGLAGGGSSYEQYF
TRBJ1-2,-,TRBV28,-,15,TGTGCCAGCAGTAGTGGCCAGGGGATGTCCTATGGCTACACCTTC,CASSSGQGMSYGYTF
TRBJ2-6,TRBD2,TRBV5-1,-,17,TGCGCCAGCAGCTTGACCACGGGAGGCTCTGGGGCCAACGTCCTGACTTTC,CASSLTTGGSGANVLTF
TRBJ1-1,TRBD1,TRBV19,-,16,TGTGCCAGTAGTATGAACAGGGGGGGCGGTATGACTGAAGCTTTCTTT,CASSMNRGGGMTEAFF
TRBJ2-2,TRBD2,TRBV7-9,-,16,TGTGCCAGCAGCTCGACTAGCGGGCTAATAACCGGGGAGCTGTTTTTT,CASSSTSGLITGELFF
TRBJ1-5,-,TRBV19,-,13,TGTGCCAGTAGTGGATCTAGCAATCAGCCCCAGCATTTT,CASSGSSNQPQHF
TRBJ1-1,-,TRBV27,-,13,TGTGCCAGCAGTCTAGGCTTGAACACTGAAGCTTTCTTT,CASSLGLNTEAFF
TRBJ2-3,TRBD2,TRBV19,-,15,TGTGCCAGTAGCGACGGGGGGGCCGATACAGATACGCAGTATTTT,CASSDGGADTDTQYF
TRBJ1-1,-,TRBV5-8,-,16,TGTGCCAGCAGCTTGGGACGGCGTCCCAGGAACACTGAAGCTTTCTTT,CASSLGRRPRNTEAFF
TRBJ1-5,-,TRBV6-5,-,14,TGTGCCAGCAGTTACTCGGTGGGGGATCAGCCCCAGCATTTT,CASSYSVGDQPQHF
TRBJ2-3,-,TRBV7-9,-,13,TGTGCCAGCAGCAGGGGAAGCACAGATACGCAGTATTTT,CASSRGSTDTQYF
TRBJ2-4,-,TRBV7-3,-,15,TGTGCCAGCAGCTTAAGCGTTGGGGGGTTCGGCATTCAGTACTTC,CASSLSVGGFGIQYF
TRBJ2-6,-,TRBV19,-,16,TGTGCCAGTAGTAACCAGGGGAAAGCTGGGGCCAACGTCCTGACTTTC,CASSNQGKAGANVLTF
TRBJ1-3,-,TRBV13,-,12,TGTGCCAGCAGCTTGGACCGAAACACCATATATTTT,CASSLDRNTIYF
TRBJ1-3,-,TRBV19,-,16,TGTGCCAGTACCCTGGGGAAGGGTGCGCCTGGAAACACCATATATTTT,CASTLGKGAPGNTIYF
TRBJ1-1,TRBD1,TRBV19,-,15,TGTGCCAGTAGTCTACGGACAGGGGCGAACACTGAAGCTTTCTTT,CASSLRTGANTEAFF
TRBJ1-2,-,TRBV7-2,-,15,TGTGCCAGCACTCCCGAGGTGGCGGGACCCTATGGCTACACCTTC,CASTPEVAGPYGYTF
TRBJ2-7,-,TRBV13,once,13,TGTGCCAGCAGCCCTATAGGTCCCTACGAGCAGTACTTC,CASSPIGPYEQYF
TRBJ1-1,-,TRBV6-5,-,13,TGTGCGCTAAACGGACGCTCGAACACTGAAGCTTTCTTT,CALNGRSNTEAFF
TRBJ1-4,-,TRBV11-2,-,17,TGTGCCAGCAGCTTAGGGGGACACAGTACCCTTAATGAAAAACTGTTTTTT,CASSLGGHSTLNEKLFF
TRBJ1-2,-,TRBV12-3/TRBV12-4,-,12,TGTGCCAGCAGTTTTTTGGGCTATGGCTACACCTTC,CASSFLGYGYTF
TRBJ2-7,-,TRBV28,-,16,TGTGCCAGCAGTTTTGAGCAACAGTCGAGCTCCTACGAGCAGTACTTC,CASSFEQQSSSYEQYF
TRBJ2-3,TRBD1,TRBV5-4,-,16,TGTGCCAGCAGCTTGGTGGCGGGACAGGGGGTAGATACGCAGTATTTT,CASSLVAGQGVDTQYF
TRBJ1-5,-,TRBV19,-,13,TGTGCCAGTAGGAGCGAGGGGATCGGGCCCCAGCATTTT,CASRSEGIGPQHF
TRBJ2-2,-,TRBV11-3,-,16,TGTGCCAGCAGCTTATCCCGGGGCCGAAACACCGGGGAGCTGTTTTTT,CASSLSRGRNTGELFF
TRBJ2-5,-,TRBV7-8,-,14,TGTGCCAGCAGCGTGAGGGGGCGGGGAGAGACCCAGTACTTC,CASSVRGRGETQYF
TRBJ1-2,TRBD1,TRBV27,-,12,TGTGCCAGCAGTACAGGGGGCCGAGGCTACACCTTC,CASSTGGRGYTF
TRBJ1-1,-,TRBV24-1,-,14,TGTGCCACCAGTGATAATACTAGGGCCCCTGAAGCTTTCTTT,CATSDNTRAPEAFF
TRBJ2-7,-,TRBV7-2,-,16,TGTGCCAGCAGCTTAGGTCCTCCTGTTCTCGTCGACGAGCAGTACTTC,CASSLGPPVLVDEQYF
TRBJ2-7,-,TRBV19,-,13,TGTGCCAGTAGTATAGAAGCCCGAAGAGAGCAGTACTTC,CASSIEARREQYF
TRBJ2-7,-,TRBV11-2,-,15,TGTGCCAGCAGCTTAGAGCTAGGCGGCGAGTGGGAGCAGTACTTC,CASSLELGGEWEQYF
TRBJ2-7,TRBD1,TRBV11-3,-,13,TGTGCCAGCAGCTTCGGACAGGCCTACGAGCAGTACTTC,CASSFGQAYEQYF
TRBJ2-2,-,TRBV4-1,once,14,TGCGCCAGCAGCCTCCTCACAGGGTCCGGGGAGCTGTTTTTT,CASSLLTGSGELFF
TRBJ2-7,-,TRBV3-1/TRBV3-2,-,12,TGTGCCAGCAGCCTAAGGTCCTACGAGCAGTACTTC,CASSLRSYEQYF
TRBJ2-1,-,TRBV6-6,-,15,TGTGCCAGCAGTCCCGGGACATGGGGGTACAATGAGCAGTTCTTC,CASSPGTWGYNEQFF